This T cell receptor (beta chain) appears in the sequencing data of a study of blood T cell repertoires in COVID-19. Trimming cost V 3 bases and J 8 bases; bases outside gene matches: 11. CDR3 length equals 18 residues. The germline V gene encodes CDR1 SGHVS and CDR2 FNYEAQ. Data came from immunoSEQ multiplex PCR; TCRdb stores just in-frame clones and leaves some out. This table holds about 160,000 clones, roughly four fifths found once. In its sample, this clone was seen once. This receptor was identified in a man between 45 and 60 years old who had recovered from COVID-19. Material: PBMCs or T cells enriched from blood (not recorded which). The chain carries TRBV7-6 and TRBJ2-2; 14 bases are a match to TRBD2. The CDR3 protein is CASSLRLAGGPVPGELFF. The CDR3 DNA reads TGTGCCAGCAGCTTGAGACTAGCGGGGGGGCCGGTCCCAGGGGAGCTGTTTTTT.